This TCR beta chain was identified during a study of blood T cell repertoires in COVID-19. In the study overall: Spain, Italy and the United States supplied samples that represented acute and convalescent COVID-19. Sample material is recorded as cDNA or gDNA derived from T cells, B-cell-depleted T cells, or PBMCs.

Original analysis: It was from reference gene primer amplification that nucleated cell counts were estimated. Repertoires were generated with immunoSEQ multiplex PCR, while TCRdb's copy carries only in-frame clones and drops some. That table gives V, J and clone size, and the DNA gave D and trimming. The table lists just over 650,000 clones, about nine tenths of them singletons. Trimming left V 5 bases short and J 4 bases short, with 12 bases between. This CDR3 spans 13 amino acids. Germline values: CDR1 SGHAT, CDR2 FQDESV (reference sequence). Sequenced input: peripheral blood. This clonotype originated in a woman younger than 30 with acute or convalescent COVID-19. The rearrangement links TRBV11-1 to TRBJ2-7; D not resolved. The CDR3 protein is CASSAGSSYEQYF. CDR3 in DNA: TGTGCCAGCAGCGCCGGTTCTTCGTACGAGCAGTACTTC.